The sequence of this T cell receptor (beta chain) was determined in a study of T cell responses to AZD1222 COVID-19 vaccine. Libraries were prepared by immunoSEQ multiplex PCR; TCRdb keeps only in-frame clonotypes and omits some of them. In the table there are approximately 140,000 clones, over 80% of which are singletons. V gave up 6 bases and J gave up 7 bases, with 10 bases separating them. Germline-derived CDR1 and CDR2 are MRHNA and SNTAGT. The CDR3 spans 13 residues. The sequences come from peripheral blood, collected on day 0 of MenACWY control vaccination. The sequence was collected from an adult in good health. The genes are TRBV6-4 and TRBJ1-6; the D is unclear. CDR3 nucleotide sequence: TGTGCCAGCAGGGAGGGTGAAAATTCACCCCTCCACTTT. Its translation: CASREGENSPLHF.